Listed below are T cell receptor beta chains from one sample, sequenced in a study of T cell responses to AZD1222 COVID-19 vaccine. The repertoire was sequenced with immunoSEQ multiplex PCR; TCRdb's copy has only in-frame clones and lacks some. The sample lists about 180,000 clones, about nine tenths occurring once. The sequenced sample was peripheral blood, obtained on day 0 of AZD1222 vaccination. Receptors were obtained from an adult in good health. The conserved cysteine and the conserved F or W are not part of the CDR3 here. The order of the fields is J gene, clone size, V gene, CDR3 protein. A clone size is listed for some rows: how often the clone was seen (once, few, many), or a class if it is expanded.

>TRBJ1-2|-|TRBV7-3
ASSPWTGGSYT
>TRBJ2-1|-|TRBV5-4
ASRRTSGSPYNEQF
>TRBJ2-1|-|TRBV9
ASSAGLAVNEQF
>TRBJ2-7|-|TRBV5-4
ASSSGLAGGPPYEQY
>TRBJ1-3|-|TRBV12-3/TRBV12-4
ASSWGHTIY
>TRBJ2-7|-|TRBV3-1/TRBV3-2
ASSGSGTQSYEQY
>TRBJ1-1|-|TRBV5-1
ASRTGGNTEAF
>TRBJ2-7|-|TRBV4-1
ASSQVAGGPYEQY
>TRBJ2-1|-|TRBV19
ASRQTSGSYNEQF
>TRBJ1-5|-|TRBV4-2
ASSLQGLGGLQPQH
>TRBJ2-7|-|TRBV5-1
ASSYGLAPTYEQY
>TRBJ2-1|once|TRBV7-3
ASSLKGRTVGLAGASSYNEQF
>TRBJ2-7|once|TRBV19
ASSLAGAGTYEQY
>TRBJ1-4|-|TRBV28
ASTVLPGQGATNEKLF
>TRBJ2-7|-|TRBV27
ASSSDRGRGEQY
>TRBJ2-1|-|TRBV24-1
ATSDAVGSGSGNEQF
>TRBJ1-1|-|TRBV28
ASSLVSGNTEAF
>TRBJ2-1|-|TRBV6-5
ASRRGDTSREQF
>TRBJ1-4|-|TRBV2
ASSDTGVNEKLF
>TRBJ2-7|-|TRBV7-7
ASSPNAGLGEQY
>TRBJ1-2|-|TRBV7-3
ASSAQENYGYT
>TRBJ2-2|-|TRBV5-1
ASSHLDRGRTGELF
>TRBJ2-1|-|TRBV5-4
ASSLGGTSGKNEQF
>TRBJ2-7|-|TRBV29-1
SVVKASREQY
>TRBJ1-6|-|TRBV9
ASSVDGGDSPLH
>TRBJ2-1|-|TRBV7-9
ASSNTEQF
>TRBJ2-1|-|TRBV5-1
ASSLAGDSYNEQF
>TRBJ2-3|once|TRBV7-8
ASSLGSGGRYTDTQY
>TRBJ2-7|-|TRBV6-4
ASSEGTGGYEQY
>TRBJ2-5|-|TRBV9
ASSVGVGETQY
>TRBJ2-1|-|TRBV5-1
ASSLGREGEQF
>TRBJ1-4|-|TRBV27
ASSFFGRELGKLF
>TRBJ1-2|-|TRBV27
ASSTLSGGYYGYT
>TRBJ1-3|-|TRBV5-5
ASSPGGGGNTIY
>TRBJ2-6|-|TRBV5-1
ASSLTSGAFSGANVLT
>TRBJ2-2|-|TRBV23-1
ASSSSTGPGGELF
>TRBJ2-3|-|TRBV5-1
ASSGSDTQY
>TRBJ1-4|-|TRBV19
ASSQQGKKLF
>TRBJ2-1|-|TRBV11-3
ASSLGSVNNEQF
>TRBJ2-7|-|TRBV12-3/TRBV12-4
ASSKLGFHEQY
>TRBJ1-1|-|TRBV27
ASSWTGGHTEAF
>TRBJ1-3|-|TRBV30
AWMGQTSGNTIY
>TRBJ2-5|-|TRBV5-1
ASSLSLGQETQY
>TRBJ1-2|-|TRBV4-2
ASSQYGERRDGYT
>TRBJ2-1|-|TRBV12-2
ASRPRAGGPYNEQF
>TRBJ1-5|-|TRBV9
ASSVADNQPQH
>TRBJ1-4|-|TRBV9
ASSPWTSTGEKLF
>TRBJ1-2|-|TRBV7-9
ASSPRQGYYGYT
>TRBJ2-3|-|TRBV2
ASNGRGRTGTDTQY
>TRBJ1-2|-|TRBV12-3/TRBV12-4
ASSRDTYYGYT
>TRBJ1-1|-|TRBV25-1
ASSGDRGRTEAF
>TRBJ2-1|-|TRBV9
ASSVGVNEQF
>TRBJ1-2|-|TRBV7-2
ASSLVGGDYGYT
>TRBJ2-7|-|TRBV28
ASSFPGWYEQY
>TRBJ2-1|-|TRBV27
ASSLGTGGNEQF
>TRBJ1-1|-|TRBV5-4
ASSFGHGNTEAF
>TRBJ1-5|once|TRBV30
AWSRVGGQPQH
>TRBJ1-4|-|TRBV18
ASSGGANEKLF
>TRBJ2-2|-|TRBV28
ASSLSALLGGELF